A selection of T cell receptor beta chains follows, all from one sample in a study of cytomegalovirus exposure and HLA in healthy donors. Data came from immunoSEQ multiplex PCR; TCRdb stores just in-frame clones and leaves some out. The sample yields about 120,000 clones, around 62% seen once. Material: PBMCs. The origin of the receptors is a woman aged 40 to 50 in good health and CMV-seropositive. Both conserved end residues are part of each CDR3. Each record gives: V gene, D gene, clone size, J gene, CDR3 protein, CDR3 DNA. A D gene is named only where the DNA matches it firmly. Expanded clones are given a class, and other clones once, few, many or no size at all.

TRBV11-2	TRBD2	once	TRBJ2-7	CASTFNSGGGEQYF	TGTGCCAGCACCTTTAATTCAGGCGGGGGCGAGCAGTACTTC
TRBV5-4	TRBD2	few	TRBJ2-7	CASSSGGTSGSYEQYF	TGTGCCAGCAGCTCTGGAGGGACTAGCGGATCCTACGAGCAGTACTTC
TRBV7-2	TRBD2	NA	TRBJ2-7	CASSLGPAGGPYEQYF	TGTGCCAGCAGCTTAGGCCCAGCGGGAGGACCGTACGAGCAGTACTTC
TRBV28	NA	once	TRBJ2-1	CASSLVTGSSYNEQFF	TGTGCCAGCAGTTTAGTGACGGGTAGCTCCTACAATGAGCAGTTCTTC
TRBV4-2	NA	NA	TRBJ2-7	CASSQDETRRVHF	TGTGCCAGCAGCCAAGACGAGACTAGGAGGGTACACTTC
TRBV11-2	TRBD1	NA	TRBJ2-7	CASSLGTGGYEQYF	TGTGCCAGCAGCTTAGGGACAGGGGGCTACGAGCAGTACTTC
TRBV2	NA	few	TRBJ1-1	CASSEDSEAFF	TGTGCCAGCAGTGAGGACAGTGAAGCTTTCTTT
TRBV7-9	NA	NA	TRBJ2-5	CASSSTEYQETQYF	TGTGCCAGCAGCTCGACAGAGTACCAAGAGACCCAGTACTTC
TRBV7-9	TRBD2	NA	TRBJ2-2	CASSSLTSGRATGELFF	TGTGCCAGCAGCTCACTGACTAGCGGGAGGGCGACCGGGGAGCTGTTTTTT
TRBV2	TRBD2	NA	TRBJ2-5	CASSQDGGDQYF	TGTGCCAGCAGCCAAGATGGGGGGGACCAGTACTTC
TRBV6-5	TRBD1	NA	TRBJ1-1	CASSYSRQGAEAFF	TGTGCCAGCAGTTACTCCCGACAGGGCGCTGAAGCTTTCTTT